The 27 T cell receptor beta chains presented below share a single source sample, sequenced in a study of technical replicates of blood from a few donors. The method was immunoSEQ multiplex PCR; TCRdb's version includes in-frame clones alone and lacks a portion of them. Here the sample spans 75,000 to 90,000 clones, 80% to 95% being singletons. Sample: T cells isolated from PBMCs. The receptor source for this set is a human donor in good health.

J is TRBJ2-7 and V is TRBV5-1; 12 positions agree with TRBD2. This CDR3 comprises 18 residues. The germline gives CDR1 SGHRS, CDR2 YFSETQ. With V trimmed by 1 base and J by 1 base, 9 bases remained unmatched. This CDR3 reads CASSLSASGRANSYEQYF. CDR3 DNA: TGCGCCAGCAGCTTGTCGGCTAGCGGGAGGGCCAATTCCTACGAGCAGTACTTC. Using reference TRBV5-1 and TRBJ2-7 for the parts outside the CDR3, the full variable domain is KAGVTQTPRYLIKTRGQQVTLSCSPISGHRSVSWYQQTPGQGLQFLFEYFSETQRNKGNFPGRFSGRQFSNSRSEMNVSTLELGDSALYLCASSLSASGRANSYEQYFGPGTRLTVT.

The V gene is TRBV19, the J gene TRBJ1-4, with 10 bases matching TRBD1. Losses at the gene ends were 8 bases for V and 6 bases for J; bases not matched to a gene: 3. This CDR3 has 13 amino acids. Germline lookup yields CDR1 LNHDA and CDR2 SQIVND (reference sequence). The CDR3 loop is CASCGQGDEKLFF. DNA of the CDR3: TGTGCCAGTTGTGGACAGGGGGATGAAAAACTGTTTTTT.

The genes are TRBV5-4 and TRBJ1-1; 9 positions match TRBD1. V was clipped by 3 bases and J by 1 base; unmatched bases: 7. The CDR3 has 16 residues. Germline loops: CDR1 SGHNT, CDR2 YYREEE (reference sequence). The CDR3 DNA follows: TGTGCCAGCAGCTGGGACAGGGAGAACTGGAACACTGAAGCTTTCTTT. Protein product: CASSWDRENWNTEAFF. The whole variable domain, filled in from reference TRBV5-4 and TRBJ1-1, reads ETGVTQSPTHLIKTRGQQVTLRCSSQSGHNTVSWYQQALGQGPQFIFQYYREEENGRGNFPPRFSGLQFPNYSSELNVNALELDDSALYLCASSWDRENWNTEAFFGQGTRLTVV.

The CDR3 DNA reads as TGCGCCAGCGCCGCGGACTTAACCTACGAGCAGTACTTC. This codes for CASAADLTYEQYF. The V and J genes are TRBV5-1 and TRBJ2-7; the D gene is possibly TRBD2 (5 bases). The CDR3 runs 13 residues. Trimming removed 7 bases at V and 2 bases at J, with 13 bases between. Germline V CDR1 and CDR2: SGHRS, YFSETQ. Based on the CDR3 plus reference TRBV5-1 and TRBJ2-7, the full variable domain is KAGVTQTPRYLIKTRGQQVTLSCSPISGHRSVSWYQQTPGQGLQFLFEYFSETQRNKGNFPGRFSGRQFSNSRSEMNVSTLELGDSALYLCASAADLTYEQYFGPGTRLTVT.

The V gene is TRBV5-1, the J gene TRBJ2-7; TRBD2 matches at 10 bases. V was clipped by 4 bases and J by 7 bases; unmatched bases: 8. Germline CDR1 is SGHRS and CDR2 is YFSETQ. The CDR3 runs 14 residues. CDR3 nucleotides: TGCGCCAGCAGCGGCCTAGCGGGAGCGAGGGAGCAGTACTTC. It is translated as CASSGLAGAREQYF. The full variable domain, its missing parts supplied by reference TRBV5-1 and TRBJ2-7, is KAGVTQTPRYLIKTRGQQVTLSCSPISGHRSVSWYQQTPGQGLQFLFEYFSETQRNKGNFPGRFSGRQFSNSRSEMNVSTLELGDSALYLCASSGLAGAREQYFGPGTRLTVT.

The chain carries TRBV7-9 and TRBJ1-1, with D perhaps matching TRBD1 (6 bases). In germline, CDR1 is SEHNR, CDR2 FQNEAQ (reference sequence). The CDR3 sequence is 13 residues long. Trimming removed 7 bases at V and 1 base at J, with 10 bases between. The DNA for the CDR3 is TGTGCCAGCACCCCACAGGGGAACACTGAAGCTTTCTTT. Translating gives CASTPQGNTEAFF.

The CDR3 reads CASSGNRELENEQYF. CDR3 sequence (DNA): TGTGCCAGCAGTGGAAACAGGGAGTTAGAGAACGAGCAGTACTTC. This rearrangement joins TRBV6-1 to TRBJ2-7, with a possible D match to TRBD1 (6 bases). The V and J ends lost 4 bases and 5 bases respectively, with 18 bases between them. CDR3 size: 15 residues. Germline lookup yields CDR1 MNHNS and CDR2 SASEGT.

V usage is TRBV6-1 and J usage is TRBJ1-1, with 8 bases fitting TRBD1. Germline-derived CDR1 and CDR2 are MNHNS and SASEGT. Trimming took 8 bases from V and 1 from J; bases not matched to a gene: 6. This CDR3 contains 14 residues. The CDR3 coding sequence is TGTGCCAGCGGTAAACAGGGGGGGAACACTGAAGCTTTCTTT. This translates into CASGKQGGNTEAFF.

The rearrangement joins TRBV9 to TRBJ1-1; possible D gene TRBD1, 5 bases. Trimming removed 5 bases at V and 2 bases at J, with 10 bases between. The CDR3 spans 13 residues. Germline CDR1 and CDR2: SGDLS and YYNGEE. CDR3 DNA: TGTGCCAGCAGTTTCACAGGAAACACTGAAGCTTTCTTT. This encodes CASSFTGNTEAFF.

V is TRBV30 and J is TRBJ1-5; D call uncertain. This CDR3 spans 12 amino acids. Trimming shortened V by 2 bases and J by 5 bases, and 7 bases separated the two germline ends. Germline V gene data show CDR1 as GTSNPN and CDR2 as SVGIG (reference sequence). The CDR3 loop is CAWSPKYQPQHF. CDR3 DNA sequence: TGTGCCTGGAGTCCCAAATATCAGCCCCAGCATTTT. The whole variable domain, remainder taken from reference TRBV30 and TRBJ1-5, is SQTIHQWPATLVQPVGSPLSLECTVEGTSNPNLYWYRQAAGRGLQLLFYSVGIGQISSEVPQNLSASRPQDRQFILSSKKLLLSDSGFYLCAWSPKYQPQHFGDGTRLSIL.

This CDR3 is CASMVIREGVRQYF. The CDR3 region has the DNA TGTGCCAGCATGGTGATACGGGAGGGAGTAAGGCAGTACTTC. The rearrangement joins TRBV2 to TRBJ2-7, with TRBD2 identical over 8 bases. Germline lookup yields CDR1 SNHLY and CDR2 FYNNEI. J was trimmed by 9 bases and V by 7 bases; bases with no gene match: 14. This CDR3 has 14 amino acids.

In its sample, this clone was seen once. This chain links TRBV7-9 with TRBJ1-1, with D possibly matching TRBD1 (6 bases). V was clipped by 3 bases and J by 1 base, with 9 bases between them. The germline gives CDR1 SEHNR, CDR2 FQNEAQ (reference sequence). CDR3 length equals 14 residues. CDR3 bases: TGTGCCAGCAGCTTTTGGGACAAGAACACTGAAGCTTTCTTT. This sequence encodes CASSFWDKNTEAFF.

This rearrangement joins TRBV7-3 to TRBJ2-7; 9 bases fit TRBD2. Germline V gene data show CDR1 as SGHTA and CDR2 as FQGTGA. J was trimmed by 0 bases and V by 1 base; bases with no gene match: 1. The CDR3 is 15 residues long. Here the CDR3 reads CASSLSSGSSYEQYF. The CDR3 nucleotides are TGTGCCAGCAGCTTAAGTAGCGGGAGCTCCTACGAGCAGTACTTC.

As DNA, the CDR3 is TGTGCCAGCAGTCCTACAGGGATCCCCCTTGGCTACACCTTC. This sequence encodes CASSPTGIPLGYTF. The V gene is TRBV27, the J gene TRBJ1-2; perhaps TRBD1 as D (6 bases). With 5 bases removed from V and 7 bases from J, the gap between germline ends came to 17 bases. CDR1 is MNHEY and CDR2 is SMNVEV in the germline V gene (reference sequence). CDR3 size: 14 residues.

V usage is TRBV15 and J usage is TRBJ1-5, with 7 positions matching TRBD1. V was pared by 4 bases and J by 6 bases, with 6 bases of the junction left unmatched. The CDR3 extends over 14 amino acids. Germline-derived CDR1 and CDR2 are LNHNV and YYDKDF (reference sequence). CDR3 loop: CATSTTGESQPQHF. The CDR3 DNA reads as TGTGCCACCAGCACTACAGGGGAGAGTCAGCCCCAGCATTTT.

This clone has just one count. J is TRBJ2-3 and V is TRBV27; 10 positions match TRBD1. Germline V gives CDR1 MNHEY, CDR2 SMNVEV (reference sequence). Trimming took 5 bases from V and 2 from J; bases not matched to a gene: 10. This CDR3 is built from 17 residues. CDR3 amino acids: CASSPTGQGIFTDTQYF. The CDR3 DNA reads TGTGCCAGCAGTCCCACGGGACAGGGGATTTTCACAGATACGCAGTATTTT.

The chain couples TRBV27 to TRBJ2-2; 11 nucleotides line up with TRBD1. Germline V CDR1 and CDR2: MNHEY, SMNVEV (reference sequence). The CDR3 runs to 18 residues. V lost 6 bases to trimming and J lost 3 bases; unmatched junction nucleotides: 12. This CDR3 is CASSLASGTGGHTGELFF. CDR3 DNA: TGTGCCAGCAGCCTAGCCTCCGGGACAGGGGGTCACACCGGGGAGCTGTTTTTT.

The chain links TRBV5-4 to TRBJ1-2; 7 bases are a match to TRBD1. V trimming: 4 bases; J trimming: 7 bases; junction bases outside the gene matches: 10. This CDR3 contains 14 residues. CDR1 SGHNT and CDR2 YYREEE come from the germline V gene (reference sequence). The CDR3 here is CASSISTGPGGYTF. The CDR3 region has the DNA TGTGCCAGCAGCATATCGACAGGGCCAGGTGGCTACACCTTC.

CDR3 protein: CASSLGQYNEQFF. In nucleotides, the CDR3 is TGTGCCAGCAGTTTGGGACAGTACAATGAGCAGTTCTTC. The V call is TRBV28, the J call TRBJ2-1; 7 positions agree with TRBD1. Per germline, CDR1 MDHEN and CDR2 SYDVKM. The CDR3 has 13 residues. Trimming at V came to 3 bases and at J to 4 bases, leaving 0 bases not matched to a gene.

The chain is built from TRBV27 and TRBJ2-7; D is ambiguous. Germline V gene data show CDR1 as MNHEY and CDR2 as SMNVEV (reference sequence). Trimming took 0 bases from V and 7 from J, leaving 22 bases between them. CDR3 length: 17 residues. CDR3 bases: TGTGCCAGCAGTTTATCCAGTCTTGTGACAAGTTATGAAGAGCAGTACTTC. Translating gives CASSLSSLVTSYEEQYF.

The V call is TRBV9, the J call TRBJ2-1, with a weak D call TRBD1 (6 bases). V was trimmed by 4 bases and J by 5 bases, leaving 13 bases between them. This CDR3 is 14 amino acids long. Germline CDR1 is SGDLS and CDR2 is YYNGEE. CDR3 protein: CASSFGTTNNEQFF. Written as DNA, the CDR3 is TGTGCCAGCAGCTTCGGGACAACCAACAATGAGCAGTTCTTC.

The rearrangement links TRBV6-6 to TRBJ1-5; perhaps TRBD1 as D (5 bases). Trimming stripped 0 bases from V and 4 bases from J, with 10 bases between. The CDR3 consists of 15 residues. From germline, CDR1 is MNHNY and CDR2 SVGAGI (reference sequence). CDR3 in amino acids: CASSYSGGVNQPQHF. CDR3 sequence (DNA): TGTGCCAGCAGTTACTCTGGGGGGGTTAATCAGCCCCAGCATTTT.

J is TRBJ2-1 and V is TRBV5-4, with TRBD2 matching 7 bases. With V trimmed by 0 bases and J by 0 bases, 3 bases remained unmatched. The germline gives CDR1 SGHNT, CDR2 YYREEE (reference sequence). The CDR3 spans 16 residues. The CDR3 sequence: CASSLGAGLSYNEQFF. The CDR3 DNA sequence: TGTGCCAGCAGCTTGGGAGCGGGACTCTCCTACAATGAGCAGTTCTTC.

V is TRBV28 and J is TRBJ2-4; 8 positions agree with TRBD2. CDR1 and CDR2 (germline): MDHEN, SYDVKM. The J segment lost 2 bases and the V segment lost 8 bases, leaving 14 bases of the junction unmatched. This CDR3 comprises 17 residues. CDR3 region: CASPPWSGSDSKNIQYF. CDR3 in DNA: TGTGCCAGCCCACCCTGGAGCGGGAGTGATTCCAAAAACATTCAGTACTTC.

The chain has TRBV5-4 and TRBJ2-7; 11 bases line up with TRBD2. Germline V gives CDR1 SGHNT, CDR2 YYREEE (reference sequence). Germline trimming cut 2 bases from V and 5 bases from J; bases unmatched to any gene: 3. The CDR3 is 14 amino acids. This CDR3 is CASSLQTSGNEQYF. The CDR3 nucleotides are TGTGCCAGCAGCTTACAGACTAGCGGGAACGAGCAGTACTTC.

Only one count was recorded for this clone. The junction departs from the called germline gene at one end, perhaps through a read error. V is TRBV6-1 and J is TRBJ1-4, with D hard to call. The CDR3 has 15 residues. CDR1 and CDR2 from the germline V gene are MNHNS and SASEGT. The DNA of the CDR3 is TGTGCCAGCAGCGAAGGACCGGCGCCGGGTGAAAAACTGTTTTTT. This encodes CASSEGPAPGEKLFF.

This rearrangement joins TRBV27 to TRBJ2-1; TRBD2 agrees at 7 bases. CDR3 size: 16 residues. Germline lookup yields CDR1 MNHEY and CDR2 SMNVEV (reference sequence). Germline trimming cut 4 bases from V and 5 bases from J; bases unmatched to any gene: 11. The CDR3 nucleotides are TGTGCCAGCAGTTATAGTTGGCGGGAGATAGACAATGAGCAGTTCTTC. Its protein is CASSYSWREIDNEQFF.